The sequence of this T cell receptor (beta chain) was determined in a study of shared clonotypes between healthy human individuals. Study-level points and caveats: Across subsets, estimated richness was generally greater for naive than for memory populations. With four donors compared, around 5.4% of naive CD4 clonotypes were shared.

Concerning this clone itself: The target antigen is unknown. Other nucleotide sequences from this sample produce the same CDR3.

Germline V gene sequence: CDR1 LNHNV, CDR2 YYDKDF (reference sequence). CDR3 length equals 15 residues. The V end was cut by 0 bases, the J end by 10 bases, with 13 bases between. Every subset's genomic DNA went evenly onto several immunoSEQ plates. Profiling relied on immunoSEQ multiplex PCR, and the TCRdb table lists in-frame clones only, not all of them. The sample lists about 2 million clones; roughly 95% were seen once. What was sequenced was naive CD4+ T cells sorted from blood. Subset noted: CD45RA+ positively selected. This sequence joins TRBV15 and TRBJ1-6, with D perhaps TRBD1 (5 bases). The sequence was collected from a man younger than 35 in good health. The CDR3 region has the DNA TGTGCCACCAGCAGAGATCGCGCGGGGGGATCACCCCTCCACTTT. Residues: CATSRDRAGGSPLHF.